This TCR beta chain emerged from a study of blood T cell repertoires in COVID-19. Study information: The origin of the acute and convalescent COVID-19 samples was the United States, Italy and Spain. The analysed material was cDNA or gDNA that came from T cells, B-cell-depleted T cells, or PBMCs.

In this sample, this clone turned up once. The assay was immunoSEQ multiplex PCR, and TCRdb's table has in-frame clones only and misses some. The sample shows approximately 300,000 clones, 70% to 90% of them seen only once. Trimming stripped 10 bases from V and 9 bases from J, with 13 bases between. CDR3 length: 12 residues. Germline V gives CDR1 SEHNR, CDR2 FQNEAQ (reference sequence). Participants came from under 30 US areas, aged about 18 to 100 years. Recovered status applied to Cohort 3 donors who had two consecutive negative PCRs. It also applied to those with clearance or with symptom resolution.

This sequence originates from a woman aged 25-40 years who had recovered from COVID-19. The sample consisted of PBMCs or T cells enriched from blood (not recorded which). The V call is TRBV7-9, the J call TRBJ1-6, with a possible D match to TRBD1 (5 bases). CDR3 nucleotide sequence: TGTGCCACTCAGACCGGGGGTTCACCCCTCCACTTT. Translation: CATQTGGSPLHF.